This T cell receptor (beta chain) was captured by sequencing in a study of OX40 agonist ivuxolimab in advanced cancers. Study-wide points: The CD4+ and CD8+ T cells in the blood had expanded clonally by week 6 at 0.1 to 3.0 mg/kg. CD8+ T cells averaged more expanded clones than CD4+.

Clones were read by immunoSEQ multiplex PCR, and TCRdb kept only the in-frame ones, dropping some. The sample includes more than 60,000 clones, 80% to 85% seen only once; the top ten take less than 3.5%. Only one count was recorded for this clone. Its antigen is not identified. V shed 2 bases and J shed 2 bases, with 7 bases lying between them. The CDR3 contains 14 residues. Germline assignment: CDR1 SNHLY and CDR2 FYNNEI. The chain links TRBV2 to TRBJ1-5; no firm D call. The input for sequencing was CD4+ or CD8+ T cells sorted from blood, taken in a trial of the OX40 agonist ivuxolimab. This TCR was recovered from an adult with an advanced solid tumor such as melanoma, head and neck, liver or kidney cancer. DNA of the CDR3: TGTGCCAGCAGTGAAATGGAGGGCAATCAGCCCCAGCATTTT. Protein: CASSEMEGNQPQHF.